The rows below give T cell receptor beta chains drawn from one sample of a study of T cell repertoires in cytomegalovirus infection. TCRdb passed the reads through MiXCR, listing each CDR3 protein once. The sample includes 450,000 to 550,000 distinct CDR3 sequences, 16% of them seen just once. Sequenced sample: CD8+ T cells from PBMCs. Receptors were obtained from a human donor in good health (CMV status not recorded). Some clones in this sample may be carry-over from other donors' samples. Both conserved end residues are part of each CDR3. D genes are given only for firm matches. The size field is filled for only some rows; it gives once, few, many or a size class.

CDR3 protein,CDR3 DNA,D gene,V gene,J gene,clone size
CASSFKGSPNTEAFF,TGTGCCAGCAGCTTCAAAGGATCCCCGAACACTGAAGCTTTCTTT,-,TRBV5-4,TRBJ1-1,-
CSARGQGVYTEAFF,TGCAGTGCTAGGGGACAGGGGGTCTACACTGAAGCTTTCTTT,TRBD1,TRBV20-1,TRBJ1-1,many
CASSATSGGNNEQFF,TGTGCCAGCAGTGCGACTAGCGGGGGGAACAATGAGCAGTTCTTC,TRBD2,TRBV25-1,TRBJ2-1,-
CASSTQGLLNEKLFF,TGTGCCAGTAGTACCCAGGGCCTACTTAATGAAAAACTGTTTTTT,-,TRBV19,TRBJ1-4,few
CASSQSFYGGIYNEQFF,TGTGCCAGCAGCCAATCCTTCTACGGGGGTATCTACAATGAGCAGTTCTTC,-,TRBV4-2,TRBJ2-1,-
CASSQDVTGPSSYEQYF,TGTGCCAGCAGCCAAGATGTGACCGGGCCTAGCTCCTACGAGCAGTACTTC,-,TRBV4-2,TRBJ2-7,-
CASSENGGAYEQYF,TGTGCCAGCAGTGAAAACGGGGGGGCCTACGAGCAGTACTTC,TRBD2,TRBV25-1,TRBJ2-7,-
CARWIDVVGAFEQFF,TGTGCTAGGTGGATAGATGTTGTTGGGGCATTTGAGCAGTTCTTC,-,TRBV12-5,TRBJ2-1,-
CASSLRGDPNNEQFF,TGTGCCAGCAGCTTAAGGGGGGACCCCAACAATGAGCAGTTCTTC,-,TRBV7-9,TRBJ2-1,many
CASTQPSTGDKGEQFF,TGTGCCAGCACCCAGCCCTCGACAGGGGATAAGGGTGAGCAGTTCTTC,TRBD1,TRBV5-4,TRBJ2-1,few
CASSESGNYGYTF,TGTGCCAGCAGCGAGTCAGGCAACTATGGCTACACCTTC,-,TRBV9,TRBJ1-2,few
CASSLAEGLHGYTF,TGCGCCAGCAGCCTGGCGGAGGGGCTACATGGCTACACCTTC,-,TRBV5-1,TRBJ1-2,-
CASSQEAPPATQYF,TGTGCCAGCAGCCAAGAAGCCCCCCCCGCTACGCAGTATTTT,-,TRBV4-2,TRBJ2-3,-
CALCGQPSYNEQFF,TGTGCCTTATGTGGGCAGCCCTCCTACAATGAGCAGTTCTTC,-,TRBV30,TRBJ2-1,-
CSARDRDRVEKLFF,TGCAGTGCTAGAGATCGGGACAGGGTAGAAAAACTGTTTTTT,TRBD1,TRBV20-1,TRBJ1-4,many
CASTWGSSYEQYF,TGTGCCAGCACCTGGGGGTCCTCCTACGAGCAGTACTTC,-,TRBV11-2,TRBJ2-7,few
CASSYSADYYNSPLHF,TGTGCCAGCAGTTACTCAGCAGACTACTATAATTCACCCCTCCACTTT,-,TRBV6-6,TRBJ1-6,many
CASSRADTEAFF,TGTGCCAGCAGCCGGGCGGACACTGAAGCTTTCTTT,-,TRBV11-2,TRBJ1-1,many
CASRPRGLAGGNEQFF,TGTGCCAGCAGACCCCGGGGACTAGCGGGAGGTAATGAGCAGTTCTTC,TRBD2,TRBV27,TRBJ2-1,many
CASNEAGSYNEQFF,TGTGCCAGCAATGAGGCGGGCTCCTACAATGAGCAGTTCTTC,-,TRBV6-1,TRBJ2-1,many
CASSLTVNSPLHF,TGTGCCAGCAGTTTGACAGTTAATTCACCCCTCCACTTT,-,TRBV12-3/TRBV12-4,TRBJ1-6,-
CASSSGTRGGNEKLFF,TGTGCCAGCAGTTCCGGCACCAGGGGGGGAAATGAAAAACTGTTTTTT,TRBD1,TRBV27,TRBJ1-4,many
CASSLEQVARAETQYF,TGCGCCAGCAGCTTGGAGCAGGTCGCTCGAGCAGAGACCCAGTACTTC,-,TRBV5-1,TRBJ2-5,once
CASSPGLFAYEQYF,TGTGCCAGCAGTCCGGGACTATTCGCCTACGAGCAGTACTTC,TRBD2,TRBV27,TRBJ2-7,-
CASSWGQGSEAFF,TGCGCCAGCAGCTGGGGACAGGGGAGTGAAGCTTTCTTT,TRBD1,TRBV5-1,TRBJ1-1,-